The sequence of this T cell receptor beta chain was determined in a study of T cell changes during pregnancy in multiple sclerosis. In the case of this clone: Distinct nucleotide sequences in the sample also encode this CDR3.

The V segment lost 4 bases and the J segment 4 bases; nucleotides outside the gene matches: 3. Germline lookup yields CDR1 MRHNA and CDR2 SNTAGT. The CDR3 extends over 14 amino acids. TCRdb's copy holds only in-frame clones and misses some; the assay was immunoSEQ multiplex PCR. The repertoire holds about 28,000 clones, with under 90% as singletons. This receptor was identified in a female donor with multiple sclerosis, enrolled in a pregnancy study. The V gene is TRBV6-4, the J gene TRBJ2-2, with 7 bases identical to TRBD2. The sequencing here drew on CD8+ T cells from peripheral blood mononuclear cells, taken after pregnancy. The CDR3 bases are TGTGCCAGCAGTGCGGGGGGTGGCACCGGGGAGCTGTTTTTT. Residues: CASSAGGGTGELFF.